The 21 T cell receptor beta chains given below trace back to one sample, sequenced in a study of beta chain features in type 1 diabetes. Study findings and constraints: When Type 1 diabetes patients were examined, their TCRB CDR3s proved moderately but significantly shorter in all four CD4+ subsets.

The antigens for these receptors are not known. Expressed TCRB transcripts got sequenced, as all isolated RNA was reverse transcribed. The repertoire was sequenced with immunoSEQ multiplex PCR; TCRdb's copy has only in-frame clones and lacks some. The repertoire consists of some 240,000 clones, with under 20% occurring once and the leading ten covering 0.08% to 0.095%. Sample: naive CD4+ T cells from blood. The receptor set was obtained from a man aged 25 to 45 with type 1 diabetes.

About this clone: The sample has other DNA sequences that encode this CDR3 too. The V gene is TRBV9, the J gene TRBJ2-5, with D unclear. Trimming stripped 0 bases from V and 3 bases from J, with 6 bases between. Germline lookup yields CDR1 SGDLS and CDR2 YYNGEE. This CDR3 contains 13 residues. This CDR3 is CASSVALEETQYF. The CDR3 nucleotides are TGTGCCAGCAGCGTAGCTCTGGAAGAGACCCAGTACTTC.

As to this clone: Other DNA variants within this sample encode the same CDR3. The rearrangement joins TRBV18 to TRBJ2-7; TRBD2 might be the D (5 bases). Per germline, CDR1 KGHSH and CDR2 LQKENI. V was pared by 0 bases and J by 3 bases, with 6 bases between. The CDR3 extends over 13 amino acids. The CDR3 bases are TGTGCCAGCTCACCACCAGGAGGCTACGAGCAGTACTTC. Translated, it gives CASSPPGGYEQYF.

The CDR3 loop is CASGWYEQYF. CDR3 DNA sequence: TGTGCCAGCGGCTGGTACGAGCAGTACTTC. This sequence joins TRBV2 and TRBJ2-7; D is undetermined. The CDR3 covers 10 residues. The V end was cut by 8 bases, the J end by 4 bases, with 6 bases between. The germline gives CDR1 SNHLY, CDR2 FYNNEI.

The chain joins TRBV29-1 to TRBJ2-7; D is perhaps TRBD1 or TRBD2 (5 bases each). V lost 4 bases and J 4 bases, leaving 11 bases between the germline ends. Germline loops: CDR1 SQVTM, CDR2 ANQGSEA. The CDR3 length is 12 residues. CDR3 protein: CSVGGVGYEQYF. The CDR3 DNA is TGCAGCGTTGGAGGGGTAGGGTACGAGCAGTACTTC.

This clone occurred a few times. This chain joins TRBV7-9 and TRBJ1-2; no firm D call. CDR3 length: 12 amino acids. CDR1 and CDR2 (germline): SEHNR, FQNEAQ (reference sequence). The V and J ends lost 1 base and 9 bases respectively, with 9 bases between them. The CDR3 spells CASSLGTGSYTF. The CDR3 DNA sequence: TGTGCCAGCAGCTTAGGGACGGGTAGCTACACCTTC.

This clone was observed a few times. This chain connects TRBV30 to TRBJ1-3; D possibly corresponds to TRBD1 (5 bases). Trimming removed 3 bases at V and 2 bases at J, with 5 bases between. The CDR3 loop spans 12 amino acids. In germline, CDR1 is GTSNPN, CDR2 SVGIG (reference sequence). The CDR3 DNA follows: TGTGCCTGGAGGACAGCTGGAAACACCATATATTTT. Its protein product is CAWRTAGNTIYF. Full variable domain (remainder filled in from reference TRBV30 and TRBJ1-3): SQTIHQWPATLVQPVGSPLSLECTVEGTSNPNLYWYRQAAGRGLQLLFYSVGIGQISSEVPQNLSASRPQDRQFILSSKKLLLSDSGFYLCAWRTAGNTIYFGEGSWLTVV.

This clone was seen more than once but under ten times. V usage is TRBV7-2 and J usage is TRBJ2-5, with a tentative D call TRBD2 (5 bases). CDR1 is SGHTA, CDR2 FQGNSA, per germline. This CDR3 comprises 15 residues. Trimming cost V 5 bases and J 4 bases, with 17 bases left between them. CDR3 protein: CASSRGGHRGETQYF. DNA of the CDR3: TGTGCCAGCAGCCGTGGCGGGCATCGCGGAGAGACCCAGTACTTC. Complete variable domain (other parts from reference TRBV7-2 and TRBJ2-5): GAGVSQSPSNKVTEKGKDVELRCDPISGHTALYWYRQSLGQGLEFLIYFQGNSAPDKSGLPSDRFSAERTGGSVSTLTIQRTQQEDSAVYLCASSRGGHRGETQYFGPGTRLLVL.

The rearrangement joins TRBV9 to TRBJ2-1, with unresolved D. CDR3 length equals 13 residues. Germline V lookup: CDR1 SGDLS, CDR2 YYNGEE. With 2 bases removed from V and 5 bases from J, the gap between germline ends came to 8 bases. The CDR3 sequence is CASSVLLDNEQFF. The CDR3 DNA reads TGTGCCAGCAGCGTTCTTTTGGACAATGAGCAGTTCTTC. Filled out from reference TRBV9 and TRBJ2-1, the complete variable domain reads DSGVTQTPKHLITATGQRVTLRCSPRSGDLSVYWYQQSLDQGLQFLIQYYNGEERAKGNILERFSAQQFPDLHSELNLSSLELGDSALYFCASSVLLDNEQFFGPGTRLTVL.

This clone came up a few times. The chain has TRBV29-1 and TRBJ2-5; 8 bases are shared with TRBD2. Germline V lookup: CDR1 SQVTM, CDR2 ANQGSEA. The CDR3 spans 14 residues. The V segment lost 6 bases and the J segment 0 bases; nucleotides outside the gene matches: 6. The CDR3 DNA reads TGCAGCGTCCGAGCGGGGGCGTACCAAGAGACCCAGTACTTC. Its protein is CSVRAGAYQETQYF. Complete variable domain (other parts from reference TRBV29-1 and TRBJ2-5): SAVISQKPSRDICQRGTSLTIQCQVDSQVTMMFWYRQQPGQSLTLIATANQGSEATYESGFVIDKFPISRPNLTFSTLTVSNMSPEDSSIYLCSVRAGAYQETQYFGPGTRLLVL.

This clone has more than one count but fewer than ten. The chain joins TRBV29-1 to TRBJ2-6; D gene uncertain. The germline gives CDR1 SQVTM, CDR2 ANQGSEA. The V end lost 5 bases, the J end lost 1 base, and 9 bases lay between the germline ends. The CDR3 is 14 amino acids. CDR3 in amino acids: CSVLPESGANVLTF. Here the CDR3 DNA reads TGCAGCGTTTTACCGGAGTCTGGGGCCAACGTCCTGACTTTC.

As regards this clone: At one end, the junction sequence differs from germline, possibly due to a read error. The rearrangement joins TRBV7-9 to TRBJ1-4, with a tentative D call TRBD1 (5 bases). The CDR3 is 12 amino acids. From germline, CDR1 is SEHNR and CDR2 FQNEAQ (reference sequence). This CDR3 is CASSLAITGLLF. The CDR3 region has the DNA TGTGCCAGCAGCTTAGCGATAACAGGACTCCTATTT.

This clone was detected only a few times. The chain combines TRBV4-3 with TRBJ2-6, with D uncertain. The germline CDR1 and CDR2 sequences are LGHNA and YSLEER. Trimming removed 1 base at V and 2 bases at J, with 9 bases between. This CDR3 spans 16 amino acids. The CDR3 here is CASSQVLSAGANVLTF. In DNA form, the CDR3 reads TGCGCCAGCAGCCAAGTGTTGTCGGCTGGGGCCAACGTCCTGACTTTC.

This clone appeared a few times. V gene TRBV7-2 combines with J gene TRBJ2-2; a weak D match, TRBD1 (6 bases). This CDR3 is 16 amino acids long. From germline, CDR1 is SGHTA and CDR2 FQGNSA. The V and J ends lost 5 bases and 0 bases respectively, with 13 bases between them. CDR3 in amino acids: CASSLQGRSNTGELFF. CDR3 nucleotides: TGTGCCAGCAGCCTCCAGGGGCGTTCGAACACCGGGGAGCTGTTTTTT. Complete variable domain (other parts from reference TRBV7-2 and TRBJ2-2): GAGVSQSPSNKVTEKGKDVELRCDPISGHTALYWYRQSLGQGLEFLIYFQGNSAPDKSGLPSDRFSAERTGGSVSTLTIQRTQQEDSAVYLCASSLQGRSNTGELFFGEGSRLTVL.

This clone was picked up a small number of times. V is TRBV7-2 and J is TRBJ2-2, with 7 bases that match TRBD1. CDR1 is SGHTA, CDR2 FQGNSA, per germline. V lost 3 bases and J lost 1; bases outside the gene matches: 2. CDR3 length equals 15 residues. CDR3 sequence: CASSFRDRNTGELFF. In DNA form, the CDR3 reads TGTGCCAGCAGCTTCCGGGACAGGAACACCGGGGAGCTGTTTTTT.

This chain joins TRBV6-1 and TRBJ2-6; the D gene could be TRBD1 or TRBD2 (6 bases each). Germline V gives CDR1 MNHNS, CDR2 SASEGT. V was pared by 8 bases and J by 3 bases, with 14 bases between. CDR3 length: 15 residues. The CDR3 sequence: CASGQQGGGANVLTF. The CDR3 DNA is TGTGCCAGCGGGCAACAGGGAGGTGGGGCCAACGTCCTGACTTTC.

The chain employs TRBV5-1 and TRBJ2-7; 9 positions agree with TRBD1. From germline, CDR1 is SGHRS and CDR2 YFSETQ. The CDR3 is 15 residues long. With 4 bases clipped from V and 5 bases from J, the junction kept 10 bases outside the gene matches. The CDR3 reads CASSPAGQGRNEQYF. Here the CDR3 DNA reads TGCGCCAGCAGCCCAGCTGGACAGGGGAGGAACGAGCAGTACTTC.

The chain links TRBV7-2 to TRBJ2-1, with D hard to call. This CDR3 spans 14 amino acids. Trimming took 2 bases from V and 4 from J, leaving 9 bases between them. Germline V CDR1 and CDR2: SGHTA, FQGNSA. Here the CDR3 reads CASSLRQLYNEQFF. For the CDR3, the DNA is TGTGCCAGCAGCTTAAGGCAGCTTTACAATGAGCAGTTCTTC.

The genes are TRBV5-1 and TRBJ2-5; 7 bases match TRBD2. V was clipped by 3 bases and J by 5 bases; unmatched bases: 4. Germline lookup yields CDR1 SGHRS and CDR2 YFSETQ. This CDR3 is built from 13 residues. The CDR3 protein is CASSYQGGETQYF. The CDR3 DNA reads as TGCGCCAGCAGCTACCAGGGAGGGGAGACCCAGTACTTC.

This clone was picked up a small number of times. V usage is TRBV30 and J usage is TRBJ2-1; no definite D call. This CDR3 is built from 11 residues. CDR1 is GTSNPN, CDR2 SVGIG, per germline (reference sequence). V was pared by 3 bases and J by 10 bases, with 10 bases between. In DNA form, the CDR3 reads TGTGCCTGGAGCTCGGGCAGGGAGCAGTTCTTC. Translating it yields CAWSSGREQFF.

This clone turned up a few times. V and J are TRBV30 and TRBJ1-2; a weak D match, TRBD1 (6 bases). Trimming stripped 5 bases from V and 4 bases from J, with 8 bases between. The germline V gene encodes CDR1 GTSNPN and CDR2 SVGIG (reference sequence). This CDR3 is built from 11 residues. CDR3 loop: CAWGRGYGYTF. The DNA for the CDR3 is TGTGCCTGGGGCAGGGGCTATGGCTACACCTTC.

CDR3 sequence (DNA): TGCAGCGTTGATCGGGGGCGTCGGGCAGATACGCAGTATTTT. This sequence encodes CSVDRGRRADTQYF. This sequence joins TRBV29-1 and TRBJ2-3; either TRBD1 or TRBD2 may supply D (6 bases each). V shed 3 bases and J shed 4 bases, with 14 bases lying between them. The CDR3 runs to 14 residues. Germline values: CDR1 SQVTM, CDR2 ANQGSEA.